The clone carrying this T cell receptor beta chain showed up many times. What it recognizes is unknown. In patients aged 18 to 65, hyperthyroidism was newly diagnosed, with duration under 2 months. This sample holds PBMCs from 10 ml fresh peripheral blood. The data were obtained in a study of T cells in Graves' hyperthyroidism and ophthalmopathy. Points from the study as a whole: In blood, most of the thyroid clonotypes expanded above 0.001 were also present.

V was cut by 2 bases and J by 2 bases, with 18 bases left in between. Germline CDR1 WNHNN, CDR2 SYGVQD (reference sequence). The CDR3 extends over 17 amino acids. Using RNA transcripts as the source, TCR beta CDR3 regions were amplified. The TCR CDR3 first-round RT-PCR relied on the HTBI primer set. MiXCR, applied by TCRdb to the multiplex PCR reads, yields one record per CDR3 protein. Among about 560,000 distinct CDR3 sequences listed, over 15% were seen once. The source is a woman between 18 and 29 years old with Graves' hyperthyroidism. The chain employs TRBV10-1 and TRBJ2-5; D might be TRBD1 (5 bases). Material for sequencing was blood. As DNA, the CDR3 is TGCGCCAGCAGTGAGGCTAGGCCGAAAGGGGCTCAAGAGACCCAGTACTTC. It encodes CASSEARPKGAQETQYF.